The 22 T cell receptor beta chains given below trace back to one sample, sequenced in a study of T cell responses to AZD1222 COVID-19 vaccine. The repertoire was sequenced with immunoSEQ multiplex PCR; TCRdb's copy has only in-frame clones and lacks some. The sample contains approximately 140,000 clones, around 88% of which appear only once. The sequenced sample was peripheral blood, obtained on day 0 of AZD1222 vaccination. These receptors were obtained from an adult in good health.

The rearrangement joins TRBV19 to TRBJ2-7; 8 bases align to TRBD1. J lost 2 bases, V lost 6 bases, and 18 bases had no gene match. Germline values: CDR1 LNHDA, CDR2 SQIVND (reference sequence). The CDR3 is 18 amino acids. CDR3 protein: CASSRDQVTGGRTYEQYF. CDR3 DNA sequence: TGTGCCAGTAGCCGGGACCAAGTTACAGGGGGACGAACCTACGAGCAGTACTTC.

The gene calls are TRBV5-4 and TRBJ1-1; 7 bases agree with TRBD1. This CDR3 is 14 amino acids long. Germline loops: CDR1 SGHNT, CDR2 YYREEE (reference sequence). After removal of 4 bases from V and 0 bases from J, the junction contained 3 bases not matched to a gene. CDR3 DNA: TGTGCCAGCAGCAAGGGACAGCTGAACACTGAAGCTTTCTTT. Encoded protein: CASSKGQLNTEAFF.

The V gene is TRBV6-5, the J gene TRBJ1-5; D is undetermined. The CDR3 contains 14 residues. Germline CDR1 MNHEY, CDR2 SVGAGI. Trimming removed 7 bases at V and 0 bases at J, with 10 bases between. This chain's CDR3 is CASNRVLSNQPQHF. In nucleotides, the CDR3 is TGTGCCAGCAATAGGGTCCTTAGCAATCAGCCCCAGCATTTT.

The V and J genes are TRBV11-2 and TRBJ2-1; 7 bases line up with TRBD2. Germline lookup yields CDR1 SGHAT and CDR2 FQNNGV. The CDR3 sequence is 15 residues long. The ends lost 5 bases at V and 2 bases at J; junction bases unmatched: 6. CDR3 protein: CASSPGGTTYNEQFF. The DNA for the CDR3 is TGTGCCAGCAGCCCCGGTGGGACTACCTACAATGAGCAGTTCTTC.

The chain is built from TRBV5-1 and TRBJ1-3; the D gene is possibly TRBD1 (5 bases). Trimming took off 5 bases at V and 1 base at J, with 25 bases between the two ends. Germline CDR1 is SGHRS and CDR2 is YFSETQ. The CDR3 runs to 19 residues. In DNA form, the CDR3 reads TGCGCCAGCAGTTGGACTTTCCCCGGGGCCGCCAATTCTGGAAACACCATATATTTT. It specifies CASSWTFPGAANSGNTIYF.

The genes are TRBV28 and TRBJ1-1; D call uncertain. CDR1 is MDHEN and CDR2 is SYDVKM in the germline V gene. V lost 3 bases, J lost 0 bases, and 11 bases lay in between. The CDR3 contains 15 residues. The CDR3: CASSLSGSMNTEAFF. For the CDR3, the DNA is TGTGCCAGCAGTTTGAGCGGGTCAATGAACACTGAAGCTTTCTTT.

The chain links TRBV4-2 to TRBJ2-7, with 9 bases matching TRBD1. V shed 0 bases and J 5 bases; nucleotides not matched to a gene: 5. The germline V gene has CDR1 LGHNA and CDR2 YNFKEQ. The CDR3 loop spans 15 amino acids. CDR3 loop: CASSQERTGVHEQYF. Written as DNA, the CDR3 is TGTGCCAGCAGCCAAGAGAGGACAGGGGTCCACGAGCAGTACTTC.

The CDR3 is CASSRRQGSYEQYF. DNA of the CDR3: TGCGCCAGCAGCCGAAGACAGGGGTCCTACGAGCAGTACTTC. The chain joins TRBV5-1 to TRBJ2-7, with 8 bases matching TRBD1. Per the germline V gene, CDR1 is SGHRS and CDR2 is YFSETQ. The junction had 4 bases not matched to a gene; V was cut back by 4 bases and J by 1 base. The CDR3 is made up of 14 amino acids.

The V gene is TRBV21-1, the J gene TRBJ1-4; the table's D call, TRBD1, was not checked against the DNA. TRBV21-1 is given as a pseudogene. The CDR3 spans 15 residues. CDR3 amino acids: CASSSQGETNEKLFF. CDR3 nucleotide sequence: TGTGCCAGCAGCTCACAGGGTGAAACTAATGAAAAACTGTTTTTT.

The chain joins TRBV29-1 to TRBJ2-2, with unresolved D. This CDR3 contains 14 residues. Between the trimmed V and J ends, which lost 5 bases and 0 bases, there was a span of 10 bases. Germline CDR1 and CDR2: SQVTM and ANQGSEA. The CDR3 protein is CSVRSAANTGELFF. CDR3 DNA sequence: TGCAGCGTTAGGAGTGCAGCGAACACCGGGGAGCTGTTTTTT.

The chain uses TRBV5-5 and TRBJ1-2, with 8 bases identical to TRBD1. Per the germline V gene, CDR1 is SGHKS and CDR2 is YYEKEE (reference sequence). CDR3 length: 16 amino acids. The ends lost 4 bases at V and 1 base at J; junction bases unmatched: 9. The CDR3 sequence: CASSSGQGVYNYGYTF. Written as DNA, the CDR3 is TGTGCCAGCAGCAGCGGACAGGGAGTTTATAACTATGGCTACACCTTC.

The rearrangement joins TRBV5-1 to TRBJ1-3; D remains ambiguous. V was pared by 4 bases and J by 4 bases, with 12 bases between. The CDR3 runs to 14 residues. The germline V gene encodes CDR1 SGHRS and CDR2 YFSETQ. In nucleotides, the CDR3 is TGCGCCAGCAGCCCTTCGCTGGGAGGAAACACCATATATTTT. Protein product: CASSPSLGGNTIYF. Full variable domain (rest looked up from reference TRBV5-1 and TRBJ1-3): KAGVTQTPRYLIKTRGQQVTLSCSPISGHRSVSWYQQTPGQGLQFLFEYFSETQRNKGNFPGRFSGRQFSNSRSEMNVSTLELGDSALYLCASSPSLGGNTIYFGEGSWLTVV.

This sequence joins TRBV19 and TRBJ1-5, with a possible D match to TRBD1 (6 bases). The V end was cut by 6 bases, the J end by 9 bases, with 24 bases between. This CDR3 contains 16 residues. CDR1 and CDR2 from the germline V gene are LNHDA and SQIVND (reference sequence). CDR3 sequence (DNA): TGTGCCAGTAGAGTAGGGGGACACCCGCCGAGTGGGCCCCAGCATTTT. Translating gives CASRVGGHPPSGPQHF.

The J gene is TRBJ2-5, the V gene TRBV5-6; the D gene is possibly TRBD2 (6 bases). The CDR3 length is 15 residues. CDR1 and CDR2 (germline): SGHDT, YYEEEE. Trimming cost V 0 bases and J 3 bases, with 12 bases left between them. The CDR3 DNA reads as TGTGCCAGCAGCTTGGAAAGCGGGCTCAAAGAGACCCAGTACTTC. This encodes CASSLESGLKETQYF. Complete variable domain (other parts from reference TRBV5-6 and TRBJ2-5): DAGVTQSPTHLIKTRGQQVTLRCSPKSGHDTVSWYQQALGQGPQFIFQYYEEEERQRGNFPDRFSGHQFPNYSSELNVNALLLGDSALYLCASSLESGLKETQYFGPGTRLLVL.

The chain carries TRBV9 and TRBJ1-5; TRBD1 might be the D (6 bases). CDR1 and CDR2 (germline): SGDLS, YYNGEE. Trimming removed 0 bases at V and 6 bases at J, with 10 bases between. The CDR3 totals 14 residues. The CDR3 reads CASSVGTGIQPQHF. DNA of the CDR3: TGTGCCAGCAGCGTAGGAACAGGGATTCAGCCCCAGCATTTT.

The chain recombines TRBV29-1 with TRBJ2-7, with D maybe TRBD1 (5 bases). V was shortened by 4 bases and J by 2 bases, with 6 bases between the two germline ends. The V gene's germline CDR1 is SQVTM and CDR2 ANQGSEA. This CDR3 region has 11 residues. DNA of the CDR3: TGCAGCGTTGGGGGCACCTACGAGCAGTACTTC. Translating gives CSVGGTYEQYF.

The chain couples TRBV5-1 to TRBJ1-1; D unclear. The germline CDR1 and CDR2 sequences are SGHRS and YFSETQ. This CDR3 spans 12 amino acids. V was shortened by 4 bases and J by 5 bases, with 9 bases between the two germline ends. The CDR3 DNA reads TGCGCCAGCAGCACGGCGGGGACTGAAGCTTTCTTT. Translating it yields CASSTAGTEAFF. Supplemented by reference TRBV5-1 and TRBJ1-1, the full variable domain reads KAGVTQTPRYLIKTRGQQVTLSCSPISGHRSVSWYQQTPGQGLQFLFEYFSETQRNKGNFPGRFSGRQFSNSRSEMNVSTLELGDSALYLCASSTAGTEAFFGQGTRLTVV.

The J gene is TRBJ1-5, the V gene TRBV18; D remains unclear. The CDR3 runs to 17 residues. The V end was cut by 1 base, the J end by 0 bases, with 13 bases between. Germline V CDR1 and CDR2: KGHSH, LQKENI. CDR3 sequence reads: CASSPLGGGASNQPQHF. The CDR3 DNA sequence: TGTGCCAGCTCACCACTCGGCGGCGGAGCTAGCAATCAGCCCCAGCATTTT.

For this clone: A junction boundary mismatches the germline segment, possibly from a read error. The CDR3 region is CASSLGASGAGTQYF. DNA of the CDR3: TGTGCTAGCAGCTTAGGGGCTAGCGGGGCGGGGACCCAGTACTTC. This chain joins TRBV7-7 and TRBJ2-5; 9 nucleotides match TRBD2. Germline V gives CDR1 SSHAT, CDR2 FNYEAQ (reference sequence). This CDR3 has 15 residues.

V gene TRBV9 combines with J gene TRBJ1-1; no reliable D call. V was cut by 1 base and J by 5 bases, with 15 bases left in between. CDR1 and CDR2 (germline): SGDLS, YYNGEE. The CDR3 runs 15 residues. CDR3 in DNA: TGTGCCAGCAGCGTAACCTCCTCGTTGGGGACTGAAGCTTTCTTT. It encodes CASSVTSSLGTEAFF.

A single count supports this clone. The J gene is TRBJ1-5, the V gene TRBV16; 8 bases match TRBD1. The V and J ends lost 4 bases and 5 bases, in that order; junction bases with no gene match: 7. The CDR3 has 15 residues. The germline CDR1 and CDR2 sequences are KGHSY and FQNENV. The DNA of the CDR3 is TGTGCCAGCAGCCCGATTACAGGGGGTGATCAGCCCCAGCATTTT. Its protein is CASSPITGGDQPQHF.

CDR3 sequence: CASSLGGTTGELFF. For the CDR3, the DNA is TGTGCCAGCAGCTTGGGAGGAACGACCGGGGAGCTGTTTTTT. The chain couples TRBV5-6 to TRBJ2-2; D call uncertain. The CDR3 is 14 residues long. From germline, CDR1 is SGHDT and CDR2 YYEEEE. V was clipped by 0 bases and J by 5 bases, with 8 bases between them. The full variable domain, rest sourced from reference TRBV5-6 and TRBJ2-2, is DAGVTQSPTHLIKTRGQQVTLRCSPKSGHDTVSWYQQALGQGPQFIFQYYEEEERQRGNFPDRFSGHQFPNYSSELNVNALLLGDSALYLCASSLGGTTGELFFGEGSRLTVL.